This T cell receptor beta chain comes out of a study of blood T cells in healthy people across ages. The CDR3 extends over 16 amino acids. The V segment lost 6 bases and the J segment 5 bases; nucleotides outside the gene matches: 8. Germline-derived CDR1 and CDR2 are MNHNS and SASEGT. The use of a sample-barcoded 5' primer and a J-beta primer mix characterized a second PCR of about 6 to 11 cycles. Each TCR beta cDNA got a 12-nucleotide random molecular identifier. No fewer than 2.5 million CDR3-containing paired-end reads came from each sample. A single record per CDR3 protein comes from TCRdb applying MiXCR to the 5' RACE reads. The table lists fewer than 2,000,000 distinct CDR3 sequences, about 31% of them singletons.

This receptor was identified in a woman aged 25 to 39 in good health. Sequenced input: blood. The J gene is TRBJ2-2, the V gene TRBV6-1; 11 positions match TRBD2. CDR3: CASSGTSGKGTGELFF. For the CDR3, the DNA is TGTGCCAGCAGCGGGACTAGCGGAAAGGGTACCGGGGAGCTGTTTTTT.